These 21 T cell receptor beta chains share one sample of origin, sequenced in a study of beta chain features in type 1 diabetes. Sequenced material consisted of expressed TCRB transcripts (all of the isolated RNA was reverse transcribed). Method: immunoSEQ multiplex PCR; TCRdb's copy keeps in-frame clones and lacks some. The data show about 620,000 clones, 15% to 18% seen once. Sequenced input: naive CD4+ T cells from blood. All receptors come from a man between 18 and 29 years old in good health.

The chain carries TRBV2 and TRBJ1-2; 7 bases align to TRBD1. This CDR3 is 16 amino acids long. Per germline, CDR1 SNHLY and CDR2 FYNNEI. V shed 0 bases, J shed 1 base, and the junction held 5 bases outside the gene matches. DNA of the CDR3: TGTGCCAGCAGTGAAGCGAGACAGGGACTTAACTATGGCTACACCTTC. It is translated as CASSEARQGLNYGYTF.

This clone has more than one count but fewer than ten. This chain links TRBV9 with TRBJ2-1, with a tentative D call TRBD2 (6 bases). There are 13 residues in the CDR3. V was clipped by 4 bases and J by 5 bases, with 10 bases between them. Germline V gene lookup returns CDR1 SGDLS and CDR2 YYNGEE. The CDR3 DNA sequence: TGTGCCAGCAGCCGGGACTTCAACAATGAGCAGTTCTTC. Translated: CASSRDFNNEQFF.

The table lists this clone with a few counts. The V and J genes are TRBV28 and TRBJ2-7, with TRBD1 matching over 9 bases. Germline V gene lookup returns CDR1 MDHEN and CDR2 SYDVKM. The CDR3 covers 13 residues. V lost 8 bases to trimming and J lost 3 bases; unmatched junction nucleotides: 5. The CDR3 DNA reads as TGTGCCAGCGGGGACAGGGCCCACTACGAGCAGTACTTC. This codes for CASGDRAHYEQYF. The variable domain in full, with the rest retrieved from reference TRBV28 and TRBJ2-7, is DVKVTQSSRYLVKRTGEKVFLECVQDMDHENMFWYRQDPGLGLRLIYFSYDVKMKEKGDIPEGYSVSREKKERFSLILESASTNQTSMYLCASGDRAHYEQYFGPGTRLTVT.

This clone was seen more than once but under ten times. The J gene is TRBJ1-5, the V gene TRBV7-2, with D possibly matching TRBD1 (6 bases). Between the trimmed V and J ends, which lost 0 bases and 2 bases, there was a span of 11 bases. The germline V gene encodes CDR1 SGHTA and CDR2 FQGNSA. The CDR3 contains 16 residues. CDR3: CASSLAPRGGNQPQHF. As DNA, the CDR3 is TGTGCCAGCAGCTTAGCCCCCAGGGGTGGCAATCAGCCCCAGCATTTT.

The chain joins TRBV28 to TRBJ2-1, with D possibly being TRBD1 or TRBD2 (5 bases each). In germline, CDR1 is MDHEN, CDR2 SYDVKM. This CDR3 spans 14 amino acids. The V gene lost 3 bases and the J gene lost 5 bases, with 11 bases spanning the gap. CDR3 bases: TGTGCCAGCAGTTTCGGGGCTCACCACAATGAGCAGTTCTTC. It yields the protein CASSFGAHHNEQFF.

The rearrangement links TRBV19 to TRBJ1-5; TRBD1 matches 7 bases. Germline V CDR1 and CDR2: LNHDA, SQIVND (reference sequence). Trimming cost V 5 bases and J 0 bases; bases outside gene matches: 4. This CDR3 has 15 residues. CDR3 sequence reads: CASSGGQNSNQPQHF. The CDR3 bases are TGTGCCAGTAGTGGGGGACAGAATAGCAATCAGCCCCAGCATTTT.

This clone was observed a handful of times. The chain combines TRBV5-1 with TRBJ1-1; possibly TRBD1 for D (5 bases). The germline CDR1 and CDR2 sequences are SGHRS and YFSETQ. The CDR3 sequence is 13 residues long. V was shortened by 7 bases and J by 4 bases, with 14 bases between the two germline ends. CDR3 sequence (DNA): TGCGCCAGCGCTCCAAAGGGACGCACTGAAGCTTTCTTT. This codes for CASAPKGRTEAFF.

The rearrangement joins TRBV11-2 to TRBJ2-7, with 7 positions matching TRBD1. After removal of 5 bases from V and 0 bases from J, the junction contained 7 bases not matched to a gene. CDR3 size: 15 residues. CDR1 is SGHAT and CDR2 is FQNNGV in the germline V gene. CDR3 protein: CASSADRVDSYEQYF. In DNA form, the CDR3 reads TGTGCCAGCAGCGCCGACAGGGTCGACTCCTACGAGCAGTACTTC.

This CDR3 is CASTRDLRTYEQYF. The CDR3 DNA follows: TGTGCCAGCACCCGGGACCTCCGTACCTACGAGCAGTACTTC. The genes are TRBV7-2 and TRBJ2-7; D is perhaps TRBD1 or TRBD2 (5 bases each). The germline V gene encodes CDR1 SGHTA and CDR2 FQGNSA. The CDR3 has 14 amino acids. Trimming left V 7 bases short and J 2 bases short, with 15 bases between. The full variable domain, with the rest looked up from reference TRBV7-2 and TRBJ2-7, is GAGVSQSPSNKVTEKGKDVELRCDPISGHTALYWYRQSLGQGLEFLIYFQGNSAPDKSGLPSDRFSAERTGGSVSTLTIQRTQQEDSAVYLCASTRDLRTYEQYFGPGTRLTVT.

A remark on this clone: The same CDR3 arises from other DNA sequences in this sample as well. The chain is built from TRBV19 and TRBJ2-1, with D unclear. Per the germline V gene, CDR1 is LNHDA and CDR2 is SQIVND (reference sequence). The V end lost 3 bases, the J end lost 10 bases, and 7 bases lay between the germline ends. This CDR3 is 11 amino acids long. For the CDR3, the DNA is TGTGCCAGTAGTATTCGGAGAGAGCAGTTCTTC. Its protein is CASSIRREQFF.

This clone showed up just a few times. This rearrangement joins TRBV20-1 to TRBJ2-7; D may be TRBD1 (6 bases). The germline V gene has CDR1 DFQATT and CDR2 SNEGSKA (reference sequence). The CDR3 covers 11 residues. Trimming left V 6 bases short and J 2 bases short, with 8 bases between. Written as DNA, the CDR3 is TGCAGTGCCTACAGGGCCTACGAGCAGTACTTC. Amino acids: CSAYRAYEQYF.

The chain joins TRBV10-3 to TRBJ1-6, with 8 bases identical to TRBD1. Per the germline V gene, CDR1 is ENHRY and CDR2 is SYGVKD. V lost 4 bases, J lost 8 bases, and 7 bases stayed unmatched. The CDR3 runs 15 residues. In DNA form, the CDR3 reads TGTGCCATCAGTGCCCGGACAGGGCTTTATTCACCCCTCCACTTT. As protein: CAISARTGLYSPLHF.

The rearrangement links TRBV14 to TRBJ1-1; D is unclear. Germline CDR1 SGHDN, CDR2 FVKESK. CDR3 length: 15 residues. The ends were cut back, 1 base at V and 1 base at J, with 10 bases in the middle. The CDR3 reads CASSQVRSANTEAFF. The CDR3 region has the DNA TGTGCCAGCAGCCAAGTTCGGTCGGCGAACACTGAAGCTTTCTTT. The full variable domain, in which reference TRBV14 and TRBJ1-1 provide the parts outside the CDR3, is EAGVTQFPSHSVIEKGQTVTLRCDPISGHDNLYWYRRVMGKEIKFLLHFVKESKQDESGMPNNRFLAERTGGTYSTLKVQPAELEDSGVYFCASSQVRSANTEAFFGQGTRLTVV.

This clone came up a few times. The chain carries TRBV7-2 and TRBJ2-1; no firm D call. Germline V CDR1 and CDR2: SGHTA, FQGNSA. The CDR3 length is 17 residues. V lost 5 bases to trimming and J lost 3 bases, with 20 bases between them. The CDR3 nucleotides are TGTGCCAGCAGCAAAGTACCGCCTGAAATCCTCTACAATGAGCAGTTCTTC. Its translation: CASSKVPPEILYNEQFF.

This clone came up a few times. The chain couples TRBV28 to TRBJ2-7; D is uncertain. Germline CDR1 reads MDHEN; CDR2 reads SYDVKM. V was cut by 7 bases and J by 2 bases, with 12 bases left in between. CDR3 length: 13 residues. In DNA, the CDR3 is TGTGCCAGCACCAAGGTTGGGACCTACGAGCAGTACTTC. Its translation: CASTKVGTYEQYF.

The sample holds a few counts of this clone. The V call is TRBV9, the J call TRBJ1-2, with TRBD1 matching 9 bases. CDR1 and CDR2 from the germline V gene are SGDLS and YYNGEE. V shed 0 bases and J 7 bases; nucleotides not matched to a gene: 1. This CDR3 is 13 amino acids long. The CDR3 protein is CASSVATGGGYTF. For the CDR3, the DNA is TGTGCCAGCAGCGTAGCGACAGGGGGTGGCTACACCTTC.

This clone was found a few times. The CDR3 nucleotides are TGTGCCTGGGAGCGGGGGTCTAAATCCGGGGAGCTGTTTTTT. This sequence encodes CAWERGSKSGELFF. The chain couples TRBV30 to TRBJ2-2, with TRBD2 identical over 8 bases. CDR1 is GTSNPN and CDR2 is SVGIG in the germline V gene (reference sequence). V lost 5 bases and J lost 6; bases outside the gene matches: 8. The CDR3 length is 14 residues. Full variable domain (remainder filled in from reference TRBV30 and TRBJ2-2): SQTIHQWPATLVQPVGSPLSLECTVEGTSNPNLYWYRQAAGRGLQLLFYSVGIGQISSEVPQNLSASRPQDRQFILSSKKLLLSDSGFYLCAWERGSKSGELFFGEGSRLTVL.

This chain uses TRBV5-1 with TRBJ1-1; D is perhaps TRBD1 (5 bases). CDR3 length: 17 amino acids. Germline V lookup: CDR1 SGHRS, CDR2 YFSETQ. Trimming removed 0 bases from V and 6 bases from J, with 21 bases in between. In nucleotides, the CDR3 is TGCGCCAGCAGCTTGGGGGGCCGTAGGCCTGTAACCGCTGAAGCTTTCTTT. Protein: CASSLGGRRPVTAEAFF. The full variable domain, rest sourced from reference TRBV5-1 and TRBJ1-1, is KAGVTQTPRYLIKTRGQQVTLSCSPISGHRSVSWYQQTPGQGLQFLFEYFSETQRNKGNFPGRFSGRQFSNSRSEMNVSTLELGDSALYLCASSLGGRRPVTAEAFFGQGTRLTVV.

This chain connects TRBV7-2 to TRBJ2-3; 14 nucleotides align to TRBD2. Trimming cost V 2 bases and J 4 bases; bases outside gene matches: 11. CDR1 is SGHTA, CDR2 FQGNSA, per germline. CDR3 size: 19 residues. CDR3 sequence: CASSLSPLRLAGGSDTQYF. As DNA, the CDR3 is TGTGCCAGCAGCTTAAGCCCCCTCAGACTAGCGGGGGGGTCAGATACGCAGTATTTT.

The chain carries TRBV15 and TRBJ1-2, with a weak D call TRBD1 (6 bases). The CDR3 runs 16 residues. The germline V and J ends were trimmed by 1 base and 4 bases, with 16 bases remaining between them. The germline V gene encodes CDR1 LNHNV and CDR2 YYDKDF (reference sequence). As DNA, the CDR3 is TGTGCCACCAGCAGAGGGAGGAGCAGGGGAGTCTATGGCTACACCTTC. It codes for CATSRGRSRGVYGYTF.

This clone was observed a handful of times. The same CDR3 arises from other DNA sequences in this sample as well. The rearrangement links TRBV7-9 to TRBJ2-2; D is undetermined. Trimming stripped 2 bases from V and 2 bases from J, with 0 bases between. CDR1 is SEHNR, CDR2 FQNEAQ, per germline (reference sequence). CDR3 length: 12 residues. This CDR3 is CASSLNTGELFF. In nucleotides, the CDR3 is TGTGCCAGCAGCTTAAACACCGGGGAGCTGTTTTTT.